The rows below give T cell receptor beta chains drawn from one sample of a study of Graves' ophthalmopathy and Graves' hyperthyroidism. Each CDR3 protein is one row after TCRdb ran MiXCR on the multiplex PCR reads. The table lists approximately 160,000 distinct CDR3 sequences, around 40% of them singletons. The sample consisted of peripheral blood. All receptors come from a man aged 25 to 40 with Graves' ophthalmopathy. CDR3s include the opening cysteine and the closing phenylalanine or tryptophan. A D gene is named only where the DNA matches it firmly. Clone size is stated in some rows and not others, as once, few, many or a class when expanded.

-	TRBV5-5	many	TRBJ1-5	TGTGCCAGCAGCGCTTCGGGTGGATATCTTCAGCCCCAGCATTTT	CASSASGGYLQPQHF
-	TRBV6-5	many	TRBJ1-2	TGTGCCAGCAGTTCCGGGGCAGGCCACTATGGCTACACCTTC	CASSSGAGHYGYTF
TRBD1	TRBV27	-	TRBJ1-2	TGTGCCAGCCATTCAGGACAGGGGGGTGGCTACACCTTC	CASHSGQGGGYTF
TRBD1	TRBV10-3	many	TRBJ2-7	TGTGCCATCAGCGACAGGGACGGGGCGGGTTACGAGCAGTACTTC	CAISDRDGAGYEQYF
TRBD1	TRBV5-1	many	TRBJ2-2	TGCGCCAGCAGCTTGGAGGCAGGGGGCCTCGGGGAGCTGTTTTTT	CASSLEAGGLGELFF
TRBD2	TRBV9	-	TRBJ2-5	TGTGCCAGCAGCTTATCCGGGACTAGCGAGAGGGAGACCCAGTACTTC	CASSLSGTSERETQYF
-	TRBV12-3/TRBV12-4	few	TRBJ2-7	TGTGCCAGCAGCCGGGTTATCTACGAGCAGTACTTC	CASSRVIYEQYF
TRBD2	TRBV4-1	many	TRBJ2-2	TGCGCCAGCAGCCAGTACGGACTAGCGGGAGGCTTGAACACCGGGGAGCTGTTTTTT	CASSQYGLAGGLNTGELFF
-	TRBV7-9	-	TRBJ2-7	TGTGCCAGCAGCCTAAAAATGAGCGAGCAGTACTTC	CASSLKMSEQYF
-	TRBV19	many	TRBJ2-5	TGTGCCAGTACCTCGGCCCCACTGCGGACTGGAGGGACCCAGTACTTC	CASTSAPLRTGGTQYF
-	TRBV6-1	few	TRBJ1-1	TGTGCCAGCAGTGAGTTGGGTATGCGGACTGAAGCTTTCTTT	CASSELGMRTEAFF
-	TRBV14	-	TRBJ2-7	TGTGCCAGCAGCTTTCGGGACCCTGGCCACGAGCAGTACTTC	CASSFRDPGHEQYF
-	TRBV20-1	many	TRBJ2-7	TGCAGTGCTAGGCAAGGTGGGGGAGGCCGATACGAGCAGTACTTC	CSARQGGGGRYEQYF
TRBD2	TRBV6-1	few	TRBJ2-7	TGTGCCAGCAGACCTACTAGCGGTAACTCCTACGAGCAGTACTTC	CASRPTSGNSYEQYF
-	TRBV10-3	-	TRBJ2-5	TGTGCCATCAGTGAGTCGAGGGGAACGGGAGTCGGAGAGACCCAGTACTTC	CAISESRGTGVGETQYF
-	TRBV6-1	few	TRBJ1-1	TGTGCCAGCAGTGAAAACAGGAACACTGAAGCTTTCTTT	CASSENRNTEAFF
-	TRBV27	-	TRBJ2-7	TGTGCCAGCAGTGTGGCTAGCGCCAGCTCCTACGAGCAGTACTTC	CASSVASASSYEQYF
-	TRBV6-6	many	TRBJ1-3	TGTGCCAGCAGGTCAGCAGACTCTGGAAACACCATATATTTT	CASRSADSGNTIYF
-	TRBV7-8	-	TRBJ2-7	TGTGCCAGCAGCTTGAGGGGTAGCGACGAGCAGTACTTC	CASSLRGSDEQYF
-	TRBV30	-	TRBJ1-1	TGTGCCTGGAGTGAGCCTGTGGAGGGGGAGACTGAAGCTTTCTTT	CAWSEPVEGETEAFF
-	TRBV6-2/TRBV6-3	-	TRBJ2-2	TGTGCCAGCAGGACCACCCCGAACACCGGGGAGCTGTTTTTT	CASRTTPNTGELFF
-	TRBV20-1	-	TRBJ2-3	TGCAGTGCCCACTCCAGGGAAAGTACGCAGTATTTT	CSAHSRESTQYF
TRBD2	TRBV24-1	many	TRBJ2-2	TGTGCCACCAGTGACCCGACTAGCGGGGGTTACACCGGAGAGCTGTTTTTT	CATSDPTSGGYTGELFF
TRBD1	TRBV7-9	many	TRBJ2-2	TGTGCCAGCAGCTTACCCAGGGGGCCCGGGGAGCTGTTTTTT	CASSLPRGPGELFF
-	TRBV6-1	few	TRBJ1-6	TGTGCCAGCAGTGAATGGTTGGGAGTTCGGAATTCACCCCTCCACTTT	CASSEWLGVRNSPLHF